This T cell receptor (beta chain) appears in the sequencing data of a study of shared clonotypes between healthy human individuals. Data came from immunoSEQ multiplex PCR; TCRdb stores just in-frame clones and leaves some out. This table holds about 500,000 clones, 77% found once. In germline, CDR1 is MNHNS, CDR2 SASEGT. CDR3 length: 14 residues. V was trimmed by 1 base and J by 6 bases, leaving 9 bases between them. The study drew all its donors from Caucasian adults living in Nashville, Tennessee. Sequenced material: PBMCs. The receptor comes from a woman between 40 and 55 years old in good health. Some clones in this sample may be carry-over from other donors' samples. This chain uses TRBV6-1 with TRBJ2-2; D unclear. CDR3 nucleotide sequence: TGTGCCAGCAGTGAAGGTTCCGACCCCGGGGAGCTGTTTTTT. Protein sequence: CASSEGSDPGELFF.